These T cell receptor beta chains were read from a single sample in a study of OX40 agonist ivuxolimab in advanced cancers. This table comes from immunoSEQ multiplex PCR, and its TCRdb copy is limited to in-frame clones, with some not included. This table holds about 59,000 clones, around 87% found once. Sequenced material: CD4+ or CD8+ T cells sorted from blood, taken in a trial of the OX40 agonist ivuxolimab. All receptors come from an adult with an advanced solid tumor such as melanoma, head and neck, liver or kidney cancer. The CDR3 runs from the conserved cysteine through the conserved F or W. Fields, in order: J gene, V gene, D gene, clone size, CDR3 DNA, CDR3 protein. D genes are given only for firm matches. Expanded clones get a size class; other rows say once, few or many, or leave the size out.

TRBJ1-1 TRBV19 . . TGTGCCAGTAGTATAGGGGCAGGGGTGGAGGCTTTCTTT CASSIGAGVEAFF
TRBJ1-3 TRBV18 . . TGTGCCAGCTCACAAAACACGGAAAGAGGTTCTGGAAACACCATATATTTT CASSQNTERGSGNTIYF
TRBJ2-1 TRBV9 TRBD2 . TGTGCCAGCAGCGTGAACGGGGGGGCCTACAATGAGCAGTTCTTC CASSVNGGAYNEQFF
TRBJ1-1 TRBV2 . . TGTGCCAGCAACCAAGGACAGAACACTGAAGCTTTCTTT CASNQGQNTEAFF
TRBJ2-1 TRBV30 . . TGTGCCGGAGGGGGGGTTTCAAGCTCCTACAATGAGCAGTTCTTC CAGGGVSSSYNEQFF
TRBJ2-7 TRBV9 TRBD1 . TGTGCCAGCAGCGAGAGGACAGGCCCCTACGAGCAGTACTTC CASSERTGPYEQYF
TRBJ2-3 TRBV7-9 . few TGTGCCAGCAGGGAGGCATACACAGATACGCAGTATTTT CASREAYTDTQYF
TRBJ1-1 TRBV4-3 TRBD1 . TGCGCCAGCAGCCAAGGGGCAGGGGGAAAGACTGAAGCTTTCTTT CASSQGAGGKTEAFF
TRBJ2-7 TRBV30 . few TGTGCCTGGAGTCACGGAGGGGGTGGGTACGAGCAGTACTTC CAWSHGGGGYEQYF
TRBJ1-2 TRBV7-8 . . TGTGCCAGCAGCTTAGAAGGCAGGGTCTATGGCTACACCTTC CASSLEGRVYGYTF
TRBJ2-5 TRBV28 . . TGTGCCAGCAGAGACAGGCGATACGCTCTTCAAGAGACCCAGTACTTC CASRDRRYALQETQYF
TRBJ2-3 TRBV29-1 . . TGCAGCGTTGAGGGCGGGAGCACAGATACGCAGTATTTT CSVEGGSTDTQYF
TRBJ1-1 TRBV27 . . TGTGCCAGCAGCCTGGAACGTACTGGGGAAGCTTTCTTT CASSLERTGEAFF
TRBJ2-6 TRBV9 . . TGTGCCAGCAGCGTAGGGGGCACCGGGGCCAACGTCCTGACTTTC CASSVGGTGANVLTF
TRBJ2-5 TRBV6-1 . . TGTGCCAGCAGTGCCGGGGTACGAGAGACCCAGTACTTC CASSAGVRETQYF
TRBJ1-2 TRBV2 . once TGTGCCAGCAGTGAGTCGACTGACCATGGCTACACCTTC CASSESTDHGYTF
TRBJ2-7 TRBV19 TRBD1 . TGTGCCAGTAGTTCCTGGACAGGAAGCTACGAGCAGTACTTC CASSSWTGSYEQYF
TRBJ1-2 TRBV20-1 TRBD1 . TGCAGCCTGGGACAGGGGGAAGTCTCCACCTTC CSLGQGEVSTF
TRBJ1-2 TRBV29-1 . . TGCAGCGGGGGGACACTTCGAAACTATGGCTACACCTTC CSGGTLRNYGYTF
TRBJ2-1 TRBV5-1 TRBD1 . TGCGCCAGCAGATCGGACAGGGGGCACTACAATGAGCAGTTCTTC CASRSDRGHYNEQFF
TRBJ2-1 TRBV28 TRBD2 . TGTGCCAGCAGCGCGTATAGCGGGAGCTCCTACAATGAGCAGTTCTTC CASSAYSGSSYNEQFF
TRBJ2-1 TRBV7-7 . . TGTGCCAGCAGCACGGGACTCCCAGATTCAAATGAGCAGTTCTTC CASSTGLPDSNEQFF
TRBJ2-1 TRBV18 TRBD2 . TGTGCCAGCTCACCCGGGACTAGCGGGGGTTATGAGCAGTTCTTC CASSPGTSGGYEQFF
TRBJ2-1 TRBV4-1 TRBD1 . TGCGCCAGCAGCCAAGAAAGGACAGGGGGTTCCTACAATGAGCAGTTCTTC CASSQERTGGSYNEQFF
TRBJ2-1 TRBV7-9 . . TGTGCCAGCAGCTTACCACCTCGGTTGTCAGGGAGTCGAAATGAGCAGTTCTTC CASSLPPRLSGSRNEQFF
TRBJ1-5 TRBV5-6 . . TGTGCCAGCAGCTGGACTGGACAGAACAATCAGCCCCAGCATTTT CASSWTGQNNQPQHF
TRBJ1-2 TRBV19 TRBD1 . TGTGCCAGTAGTTCGACAGGGACCACCTATGGCTACACCTTC CASSSTGTTYGYTF
TRBJ1-5 TRBV7-2 . once TGTGCCAGCAGCCTCGGATCTTATCAGCCCCAGCATTTT CASSLGSYQPQHF
TRBJ2-3 TRBV4-1 . once TGCGCCAGCAGCCCCTGGGGTAGGGGTAGAACAGATACGCAGTATTTT CASSPWGRGRTDTQYF
TRBJ2-3 TRBV21-1 . . TGTGCCATCGTGGAGGGCTTCACAGATACGCAGTATTTT CAIVEGFTDTQYF
TRBJ2-1 TRBV6-5 . . TGTGCCAGCAGGTCGAATAGCGACCAAAACAATGAGCAGTTCTTC CASRSNSDQNNEQFF
TRBJ1-1 TRBV18 . . TGTGCCAGCTCACCCAGGACCGGGAATGAGGCTTTCTTT CASSPRTGNEAFF
TRBJ1-4 TRBV5-1 . . TGCGCCAGCAGCCCCGGACAGCGTAATGAAAAACTGTTTTTT CASSPGQRNEKLFF
TRBJ1-2 TRBV28 . . TGTGCCAGCAGTTTTTTTGCTAACTATGGCTACACCTTC CASSFFANYGYTF
TRBJ2-5 TRBV10-3 . . TGTGCCATCAGTGAAAAGGTCGTGGAGGAGGCCCAGTACTTC CAISEKVVEEAQYF
TRBJ2-7 TRBV29-1 . . TGCAGCGTTTCTCGGCTTTCGGGGATCGAGCAGTACTTC CSVSRLSGIEQYF
TRBJ1-1 TRBV6-5 . . TGTGCCAGCAGTTGGGGGAGGAACACTGAAGCTTTCTTT CASSWGRNTEAFF
TRBJ1-1 TRBV6-1 . . TGTGCCAGCACCCTTTACTGGGCGAACACTGAAGCTTTCTTT CASTLYWANTEAFF
TRBJ2-7 TRBV30 . . TGTGCCTGGAGTGTACCCGACTACGAGCAGTACTTC CAWSVPDYEQYF
TRBJ2-1 TRBV11-3 . . TGTGCCAGCAGCTTAGATTGGAGGTCCGCGCAGTTCTTC CASSLDWRSAQFF
TRBJ1-1 TRBV6-5 . . TGTGCCAGCAGTGTCAGCGACTCGAACACTGAAGCTTTCTTT CASSVSDSNTEAFF
TRBJ2-5 TRBV29-1 TRBD1 . TGCAGCGTCGACAGGGGGCGGCAAGAGACCCAGTACTTC CSVDRGRQETQYF